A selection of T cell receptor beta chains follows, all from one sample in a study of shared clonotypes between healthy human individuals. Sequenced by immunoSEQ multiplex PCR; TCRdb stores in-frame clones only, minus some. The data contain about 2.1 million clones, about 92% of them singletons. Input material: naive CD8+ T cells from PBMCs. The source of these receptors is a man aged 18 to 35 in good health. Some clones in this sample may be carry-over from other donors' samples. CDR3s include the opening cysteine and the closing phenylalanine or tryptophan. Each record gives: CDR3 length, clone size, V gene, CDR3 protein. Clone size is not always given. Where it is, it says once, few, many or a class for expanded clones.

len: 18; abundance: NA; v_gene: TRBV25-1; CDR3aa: CASSPTGGGHYFNQPQHF
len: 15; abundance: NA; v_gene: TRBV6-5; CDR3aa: CASSYKGAGANVLTF
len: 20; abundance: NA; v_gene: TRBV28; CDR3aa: CASSSPGLAGGHNSYNEQFF
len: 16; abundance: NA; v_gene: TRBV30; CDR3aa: CAWSVWTGGNTGELFF
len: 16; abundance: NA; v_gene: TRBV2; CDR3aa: CASSITIAGEVGELFF
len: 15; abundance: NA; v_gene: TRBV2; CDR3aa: CASSTDNEANYGYTF
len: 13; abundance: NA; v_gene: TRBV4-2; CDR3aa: CASRGLAGSEQYF
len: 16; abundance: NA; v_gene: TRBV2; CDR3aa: CASSLIPGTGYNEQFF
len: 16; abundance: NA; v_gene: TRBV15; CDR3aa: CATSRGQGGSYNEQFF
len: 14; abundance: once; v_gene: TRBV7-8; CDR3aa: CASSLRGSVETQYF